The 15 T cell receptor beta chains listed next were all sequenced from one sample in a study of cytomegalovirus exposure and HLA in healthy donors. 13 Jbeta primers and 60 Vbeta primers were used for the PCR. Sequencing used immunoSEQ multiplex PCR; TCRdb keeps in-frame clones, though not all of them. The repertoire has about 150,000 clones, roughly four fifths of them found once; the top ten carry around 6.1%. Sequenced: PBMCs. Every receptor here comes from a man aged 25-45 years in good health and CMV-seropositive.

This rearrangement joins TRBV5-1 to TRBJ2-5; 8 nucleotides align to TRBD1. The length of the CDR3 is 13 residues. Trimming cost V 3 bases and J 5 bases; bases outside gene matches: 3. Germline loops: CDR1 SGHRS, CDR2 YFSETQ. The DNA of the CDR3 is TGCGCCAGCAGCTCCAGGGGGCGGGAGACCCAGTACTTC. As protein: CASSSRGRETQYF. The whole variable domain, remainder taken from reference TRBV5-1 and TRBJ2-5, is KAGVTQTPRYLIKTRGQQVTLSCSPISGHRSVSWYQQTPGQGLQFLFEYFSETQRNKGNFPGRFSGRQFSNSRSEMNVSTLELGDSALYLCASSSRGRETQYFGPGTRLLVL.

This clone showed up just once. The rearrangement joins TRBV5-1 to TRBJ2-2; 12 bases are shared with TRBD2. V dropped 0 bases and J dropped 6; count of bases not matched to a gene: 0. Germline-derived CDR1 and CDR2 are SGHRS and YFSETQ. The CDR3 is made up of 15 amino acids. The DNA of the CDR3 is TGCGCCAGCAGCTTGGGACTAGCGGGAGCCGGGGAGCTGTTTTTT. It is translated as CASSLGLAGAGELFF.

The chain carries TRBV6-5 and TRBJ2-7, with 7 bases aligning to TRBD2. With 7 bases clipped from V and 7 bases from J, the junction kept 13 bases outside the gene matches. Germline-derived CDR1 and CDR2 are MNHEY and SVGAGI. The CDR3 sequence is 14 residues long. CDR3 nucleotides: TGTGCCAGCAAAGGTAGCGGGTATTTTAGTGAGCAGTACTTC. It codes for CASKGSGYFSEQYF.

In this sample, this clone turned up a few times. This chain connects TRBV5-4 to TRBJ1-1; possibly TRBD1 for D (5 bases). The CDR3 consists of 14 residues. The germline gives CDR1 SGHNT, CDR2 YYREEE (reference sequence). V dropped 5 bases and J dropped 1 base, with 12 bases sitting between them. The CDR3 nucleotides are TGTGCCAGCAGTCCCCGGGGGGGGAACACTGAAGCTTTCTTT. Translation: CASSPRGGNTEAFF.

There are a few counts of this clone. The genes are TRBV7-9 and TRBJ1-2, with unresolved D. V shed 4 bases and J shed 2 bases, with 2 bases lying between them. This CDR3 has 11 residues. Germline CDR1 and CDR2: SEHNR and FQNEAQ (reference sequence). CDR3 region: CASSSNYGYTF. The CDR3 DNA is TGTGCCAGCAGCTCGAACTATGGCTACACCTTC. The variable domain in full, with the rest retrieved from reference TRBV7-9 and TRBJ1-2, is DTGVSQNPRHKITKRGQNVTFRCDPISEHNRLYWYRQTLGQGPEFLTYFQNEAQLEKSRLLSDRFSAERPKGSFSTLEIQRTEQGDSAMYLCASSSNYGYTFGSGTRLTVV.

This chain uses TRBV11-3 with TRBJ2-3, with D maybe TRBD2 (6 bases). The CDR3 extends over 14 amino acids. V was shortened by 5 bases and J by 5 bases, with 14 bases between the two germline ends. Germline CDR1 reads SGHNT; CDR2 reads YENEEA. The CDR3 loop reads CASSPSGGKDTQYF. In DNA form, the CDR3 reads TGTGCCAGCAGCCCCTCCGGGGGAAAAGATACGCAGTATTTT.

This clone has only one observation. J is TRBJ1-1 and V is TRBV28, with TRBD1 matching 7 bases. Germline V CDR1 and CDR2: MDHEN, SYDVKM. The trim removed 7 bases at V and 7 bases at J, leaving 6 bases unmatched. The CDR3 is made up of 12 amino acids. The CDR3 nucleotides are TGTGCCAGCACTACAGGGGCGAGTGAAGCTTTCTTT. It encodes CASTTGASEAFF.

This clone was found a few times. The chain couples TRBV2 to TRBJ1-4, with TRBD1 as a possible D gene (6 bases). In germline, CDR1 is SNHLY, CDR2 FYNNEI. V lost 4 bases to trimming and J lost 2 bases, with 14 bases between them. The length of the CDR3 is 16 residues. For the CDR3, the DNA is TGTGCCAGCAGTGCGGCAGGGGTTAGGACTAATGAAAAACTGTTTTTT. Its translation is CASSAAGVRTNEKLFF. Based on the CDR3 plus reference TRBV2 and TRBJ1-4, the full variable domain is EPEVTQTPSHQVTQMGQEVILRCVPISNHLYFYWYRQILGQKVEFLVSFYNNEISEKSEIFDDQFSVERPDGSNFTLKIRSTKLEDSAMYFCASSAAGVRTNEKLFFGSGTQLSVL.

This chain uses TRBV10-2 with TRBJ2-7; 8 positions match TRBD2. V shed 9 bases, J shed 2 bases, and the junction held 6 bases outside the gene matches. CDR1 is WSHSY and CDR2 is SAAADI in the germline V gene. The CDR3 contains 13 residues. Here the CDR3 DNA reads TGCGCCAGTTCCGGGACTAGAACCTACGAGCAGTACTTC. This codes for CASSGTRTYEQYF.

This rearrangement joins TRBV4-1 to TRBJ2-2; TRBD2 agrees at 10 bases. V shed 2 bases, J shed 1 base, and the junction held 16 bases outside the gene matches. The CDR3 consists of 21 residues. CDR1 and CDR2 from the germline V gene are MGHRA and YSYEKL. This CDR3 reads CASSQIPLLAGAPQNTGELFF. The CDR3 DNA reads as TGCGCCAGCAGCCAAATTCCCCTGCTAGCGGGGGCGCCACAGAACACCGGGGAGCTGTTTTTT.

The chain links TRBV5-1 to TRBJ2-1; 8 positions agree with TRBD2. This CDR3 is built from 14 residues. Germline assignment: CDR1 SGHRS and CDR2 YFSETQ. J gave up 6 bases and V 3 bases, and 5 bases lay outside the gene matches. The CDR3 protein is CASSSGLDPNEQFF. The CDR3 DNA is TGCGCCAGCAGCTCGGGACTAGACCCCAATGAGCAGTTCTTC.

The chain carries TRBV6-5 and TRBJ1-6, with unresolved D. Germline values: CDR1 MNHEY, CDR2 SVGAGI. CDR3 length: 13 amino acids. Trimming shortened V by 3 bases and J by 8 bases, and 8 bases separated the two germline ends. The chain's CDR3 is CASSYQEHSPLHF. CDR3 in DNA: TGTGCCAGCAGTTATCAGGAACATTCACCCCTCCACTTT.

The chain is built from TRBV6-4 and TRBJ2-1; D is perhaps TRBD2 (6 bases). V was cut by 0 bases and J by 0 bases, with 6 bases left in between. CDR1 and CDR2 from the germline V gene are MRHNA and SNTAGT. CDR3 length equals 15 residues. Written as DNA, the CDR3 is TGTGCCAGCAGTGACTCAGCGGGCTCCTACAATGAGCAGTTCTTC. Amino acid sequence: CASSDSAGSYNEQFF.

The count of this clone is one. J is TRBJ2-1 and V is TRBV6-6, with TRBD2 matching 7 bases. The CDR3 consists of 16 residues. CDR1 is MNHNY and CDR2 is SVGAGI in the germline V gene (reference sequence). The ends lost 7 bases at V and 2 bases at J; junction bases unmatched: 11. In DNA form, the CDR3 reads TGTGCCAGCACCCACGGGGCTAGCGGAACCTACAATGAGCAGTTCTTC. Translated, it gives CASTHGASGTYNEQFF.

The chain uses TRBV29-1 and TRBJ2-1, with D hard to call. CDR3 length: 16 residues. V gave up 3 bases and J gave up 7 bases, with 22 bases separating them. Germline V gene lookup returns CDR1 SQVTM and CDR2 ANQGSEA. The CDR3 DNA reads as TGCAGCGTTGATAGTAGCTACCTAGAGGCGAGGAATGAGCAGTTCTTC. It is translated as CSVDSSYLEARNEQFF.